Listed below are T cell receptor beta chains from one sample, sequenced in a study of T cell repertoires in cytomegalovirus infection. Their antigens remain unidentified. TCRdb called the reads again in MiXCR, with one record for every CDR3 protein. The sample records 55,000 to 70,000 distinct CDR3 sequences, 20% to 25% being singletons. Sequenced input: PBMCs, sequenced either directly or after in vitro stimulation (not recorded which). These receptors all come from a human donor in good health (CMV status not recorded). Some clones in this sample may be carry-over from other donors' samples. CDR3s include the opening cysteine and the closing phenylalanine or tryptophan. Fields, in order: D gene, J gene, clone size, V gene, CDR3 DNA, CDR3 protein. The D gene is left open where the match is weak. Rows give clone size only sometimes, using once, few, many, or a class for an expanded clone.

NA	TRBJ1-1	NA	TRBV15	TGTGCCACCAGCAGAGAGGGGGTTTACACTGAAGCTTTCTTT	CATSREGVYTEAFF
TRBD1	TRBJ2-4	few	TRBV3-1	TGTGCCAGCAGCCTAGGGGGCGAAAACATTCAGTACTTC	CASSLGGENIQYF
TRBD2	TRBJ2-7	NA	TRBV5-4	TGTGCCAGCAGCCGACTAGCGGAGTCCTACGAGCAGTACTTC	CASSRLAESYEQYF
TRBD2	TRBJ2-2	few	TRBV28	TGTGCCAGCACCCCAGGACTAGCCGGGGAGCTGTTTTTT	CASTPGLAGELFF
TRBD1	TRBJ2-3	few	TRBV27	TGTGCCACCCTACGGGGACAGCTCACAGATACGCAGTATTTT	CATLRGQLTDTQYF
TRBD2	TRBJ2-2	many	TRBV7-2	TGTGCCAGCAGCTCCGCTAGCGGGACCAACACCGGGGAGCTGTTTTTT	CASSSASGTNTGELFF
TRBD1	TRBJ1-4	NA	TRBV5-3	TGTGCCAGCAGCCGACAGGGGGCAGGGGAAAAACTGTTTTTT	CASSRQGAGEKLFF
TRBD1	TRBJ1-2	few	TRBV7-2	TGTGCCAGCAGCTTAGTTGGGGGACAGCTAAAAGGCTACACCTTC	CASSLVGGQLKGYTF
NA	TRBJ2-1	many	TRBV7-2	TGTGCCAGCAGCGGTGGACAATTGCAATTACTCAATGAGCAGTTCTTC	CASSGGQLQLLNEQFF
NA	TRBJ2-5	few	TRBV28	TGTGCCAGCAGTCCCCCCACAGGATCTCAAGAGACCCAGTACTTC	CASSPPTGSQETQYF
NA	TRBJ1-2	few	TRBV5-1	TGCGCCAGCAGCTTGAGACCCCAAGAGTTCTATGGCTACACCTTC	CASSLRPQEFYGYTF
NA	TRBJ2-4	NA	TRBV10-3	TGTGCCATCAGTGACTCCAATGCCAAAAACATTCAGTACTTC	CAISDSNAKNIQYF
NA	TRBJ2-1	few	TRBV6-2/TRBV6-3	TGTGCCAGCAGTTACGGTAGCCCTGAGCAGTTCTTC	CASSYGSPEQFF
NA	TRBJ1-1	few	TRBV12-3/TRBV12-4	TGTGCCAGCAGAGAGGGGGGGGGGACTGAAGCTTTCTTT	CASREGGGTEAFF
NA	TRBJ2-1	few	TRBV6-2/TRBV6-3	TGTGCCAGCAGCCTCGCCCAGAGCTCCTACAATGAGCAGTTCTTC	CASSLAQSSYNEQFF
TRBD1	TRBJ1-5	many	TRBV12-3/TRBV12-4	TGTGCCAGCAGTTCCCCGGGACAGGGTAGCAATCAGCCCCAGCATTTT	CASSSPGQGSNQPQHF
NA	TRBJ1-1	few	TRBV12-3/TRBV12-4	TGTGCCAGCAGATTAACAGTGAACACTGAAGCTTTCTTT	CASRLTVNTEAFF
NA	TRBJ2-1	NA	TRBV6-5	TGTGCCAGCAGTTACTCGGGGGCTAGCGTGGATGAGCAGTTCTTC	CASSYSGASVDEQFF
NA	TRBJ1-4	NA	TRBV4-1	TGCGCCAGCAGCCGGCTAGGGGGTGAAAAACTGTTTTTT	CASSRLGGEKLFF
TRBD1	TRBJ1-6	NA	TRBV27	TGTGCCAGCCGTCCGGGACAGCCAAATTCACCCCTCCACTTT	CASRPGQPNSPLHF
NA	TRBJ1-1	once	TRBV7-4	TGTGCCAGCAGCTTTCAGACAGCGAACACTGAAGCTTTCTTT	CASSFQTANTEAFF
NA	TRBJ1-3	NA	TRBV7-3	TGTGCCAGCAGCCCGCAGACAGGTTTTGGAAACACCATATATTTT	CASSPQTGFGNTIYF
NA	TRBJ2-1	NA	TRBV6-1	TGTGCCAGCAGTACCGGACTCCAAGGTGAGCAGTTCTTC	CASSTGLQGEQFF
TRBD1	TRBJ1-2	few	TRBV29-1	TGCAGCGTTCCGCTCGATAGATCCAGGGGGCTCATTCGGCATGGCTACACCTTC	CSVPLDRSRGLIRHGYTF
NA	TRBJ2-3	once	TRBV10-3	TGTGCCATCAGTGAGGTCAAGGGGTCAGAGCCCCAGTATTTT	CAISEVKGSEPQYF
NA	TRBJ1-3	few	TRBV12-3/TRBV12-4	TGTGCCAGCAGTACAGGTTCCGGAAACACCATATATTTT	CASSTGSGNTIYF
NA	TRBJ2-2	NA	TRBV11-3	TGTGCCAGCAGCGAATCCGGGACCACGGTTGGTTTTGGCGGGGAGCTGTTTTTT	CASSESGTTVGFGGELFF
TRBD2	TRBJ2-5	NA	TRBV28	TGTGCCAGCAGTTTTCCGACTAGCCGAGAGACCCAGTACTTC	CASSFPTSRETQYF
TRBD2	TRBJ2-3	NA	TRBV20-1	TGCAGTGTGAGCGGGACTAGCACAGATACGCAGTATTTT	CSVSGTSTDTQYF
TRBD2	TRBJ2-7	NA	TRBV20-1	TGCAGTGCCCGGACTAGCGGGAGGTTCGAGCAGTACTTC	CSARTSGRFEQYF
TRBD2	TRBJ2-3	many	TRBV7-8	TGTGCCAGCAGCCCCGGGACTAGCGGGTTTAGCACAGATACGCAGTATTTT	CASSPGTSGFSTDTQYF
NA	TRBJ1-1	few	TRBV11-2	TGTGCCAGCAGCTGGTCGACAGGTAGGACTGAAGCTTTCTTT	CASSWSTGRTEAFF
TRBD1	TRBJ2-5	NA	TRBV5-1	TGCGCCAGCAGCACCGTACAGGGGATGGGAGAGACCCAGTACTTC	CASSTVQGMGETQYF
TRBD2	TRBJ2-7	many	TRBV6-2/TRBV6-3	TGTGCCAGCATCTACGGAGCGGGGGTCTCCTACGAGCAGTACTTC	CASIYGAGVSYEQYF
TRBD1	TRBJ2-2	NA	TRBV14	TGTGCCAGCAGCCAAGAGGACAGGGTGTCGGCGAACACCGGGGAGCTGTTTTTT	CASSQEDRVSANTGELFF
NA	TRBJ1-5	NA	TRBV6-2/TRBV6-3	TGTGCCAGCAGCCAAAGATTCAGTCAGCCCCAGCATTTT	CASSQRFSQPQHF
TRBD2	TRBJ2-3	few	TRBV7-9	TGTGCCAGCAGCTCCCTAGCGGGATTGGCAAATACGCAGTATTTT	CASSSLAGLANTQYF
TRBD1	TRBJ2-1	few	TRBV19	TGTGCCAGTAGTCTGCCGTGGACAGGCAACAATGAGCAGTTCTTC	CASSLPWTGNNEQFF
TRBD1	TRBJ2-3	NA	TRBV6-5	TGTGCCAGCAGTTATGGACAGGGTGGAGATACGCAGTATTTT	CASSYGQGGDTQYF
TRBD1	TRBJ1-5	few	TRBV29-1	TGCAGCGCCTCCCTTGGACAGGGAGGTCAGCCCCAGCATTTT	CSASLGQGGQPQHF
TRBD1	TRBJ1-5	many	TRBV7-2	TGTGCCAGCAGTTACAGGGGGGGTCAGCCCCAGCATTTT	CASSYRGGQPQHF
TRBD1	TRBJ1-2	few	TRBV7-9	TGTGCCAGCAGCTTAGCGTGGGACAGGGGACCCTATGGCTACACCTTC	CASSLAWDRGPYGYTF
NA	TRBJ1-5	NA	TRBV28	TGTGCCAGCTCCGTCCCCGGGCCCGGCAGGGGTCAGCCCCAGCATTTT	CASSVPGPGRGQPQHF
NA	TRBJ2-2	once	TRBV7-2	TGTGCCAGCAGGGTGTCAGGGGGGGGCCACACCGGGGAGCTGTTTTTT	CASRVSGGGHTGELFF